This T cell receptor beta chain was profiled in a study of blood T cell repertoires in COVID-19. Study-level background: Whether acute or convalescent, the COVID-19 samples came from the United States, Italy and Spain. T cells, B-cell-depleted T cells, or PBMCs provided the cDNA or gDNA that served as material.

Data came from immunoSEQ multiplex PCR; TCRdb stores just in-frame clones and leaves some out. The table has about 73,000 clones, nearly 90% seen once; the top ten hold 8.9%. Germline-derived CDR1 and CDR2 are MNHEY and SVGEGT. The CDR3 is 17 amino acids. V lost 5 bases and J lost 0, with 16 bases in between. The V gene is TRBV6-2 or TRBV6-3, the J gene TRBJ2-2; D perhaps matches TRBD2 (6 bases). Sequencing was done on a sample of peripheral blood. The receptor was isolated from a man of 80 years or more with acute or convalescent COVID-19. CDR3 loop: CASSPALLASNTGELFF. CDR3 bases: TGTGCCAGCAGTCCAGCCTTGCTAGCGTCGAACACCGGGGAGCTGTTTTTT.